The source of this T cell receptor (beta chain) is a study of shared clonotypes between healthy human individuals. Positively selected for CCR7, the CD45RO-negative cells used as naive CD8 cells excluded terminally differentiated effector memory CD45RA+ cells. The authors ran the assay at deep level. Produced via immunoSEQ multiplex PCR; TCRdb's table is partial and in-frame only. The data contain around 600,000 clones, 95% of them singletons. CDR1 and CDR2 (germline): SNHLY, FYNNEI. This CDR3 spans 12 amino acids. V was trimmed by 6 bases and J by 6 bases, leaving 9 bases between them. The TCR sequence derives from a woman aged 25 to 39 in good health. Material: naive CD8+ T cells sorted from blood. The J gene is TRBJ2-1, the V gene TRBV2; D may be TRBD1 or TRBD2 (5 bases each). CDR3 loop: CASRGPTNEQFF. The CDR3 DNA reads as TGTGCCAGCAGGGGACCCACCAATGAGCAGTTCTTC.